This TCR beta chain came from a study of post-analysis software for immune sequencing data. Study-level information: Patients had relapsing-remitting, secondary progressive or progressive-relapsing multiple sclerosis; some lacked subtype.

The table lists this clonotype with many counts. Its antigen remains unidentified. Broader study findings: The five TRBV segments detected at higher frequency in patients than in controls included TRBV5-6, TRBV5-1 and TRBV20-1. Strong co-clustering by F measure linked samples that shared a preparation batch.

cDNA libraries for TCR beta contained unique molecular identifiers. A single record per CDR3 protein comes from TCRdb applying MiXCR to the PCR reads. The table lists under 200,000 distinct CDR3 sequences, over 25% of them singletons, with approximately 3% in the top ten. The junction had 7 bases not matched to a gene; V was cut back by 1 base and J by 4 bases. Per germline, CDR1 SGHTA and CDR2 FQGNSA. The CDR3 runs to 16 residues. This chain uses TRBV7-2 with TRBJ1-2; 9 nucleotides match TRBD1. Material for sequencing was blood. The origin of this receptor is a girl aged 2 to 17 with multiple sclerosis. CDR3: CASSLVGTGLLYGYTF. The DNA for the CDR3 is TGTGCCAGCAGCTTAGTCGGGACAGGGCTCCTCTATGGCTACACCTTC.